This T cell receptor (beta chain) was retrieved from a study of control samples from healthy donors and cancer patients. Germline CDR1 reads SGDLS; CDR2 reads YYNGEE. The CDR3 extends over 14 amino acids. The germline V and J ends were trimmed by 6 bases and 4 bases, with 16 bases remaining between them. The table came from immunoSEQ multiplex PCR; TCRdb's copy has only in-frame clones and leaves some out. Here the sample spans some 150,000 clones, about nine tenths being singletons. Source material: blood. V gene TRBV9 combines with J gene TRBJ2-5, with D possibly being TRBD2 (6 bases). The sequence was collected from a man aged 25-45 years in good health. The CDR3 spells CASNPLGSGETQYF. DNA of the CDR3: TGTGCCAGCAATCCCCTGGGTAGCGGAGAGACCCAGTACTTC.